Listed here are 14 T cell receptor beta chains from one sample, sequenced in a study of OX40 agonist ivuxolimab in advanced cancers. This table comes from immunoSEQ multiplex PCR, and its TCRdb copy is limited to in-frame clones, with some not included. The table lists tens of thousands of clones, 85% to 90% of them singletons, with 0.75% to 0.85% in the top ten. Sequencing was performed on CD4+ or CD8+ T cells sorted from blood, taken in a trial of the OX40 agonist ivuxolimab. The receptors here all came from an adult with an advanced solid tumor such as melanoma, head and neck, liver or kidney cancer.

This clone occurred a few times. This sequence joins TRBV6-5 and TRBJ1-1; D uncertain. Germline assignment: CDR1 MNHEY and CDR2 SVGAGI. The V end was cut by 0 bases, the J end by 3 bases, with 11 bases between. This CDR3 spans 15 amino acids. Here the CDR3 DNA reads TGTGCCAGCAGTTACTCGGCCAGCTCTTACACTGAAGCTTTCTTT. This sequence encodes CASSYSASSYTEAFF.

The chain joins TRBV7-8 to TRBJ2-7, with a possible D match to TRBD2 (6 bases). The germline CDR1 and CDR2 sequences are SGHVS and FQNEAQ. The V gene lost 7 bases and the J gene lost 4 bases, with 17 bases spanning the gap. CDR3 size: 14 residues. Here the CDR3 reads CASTMEGTQYEQYF. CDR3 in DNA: TGTGCCAGCACCATGGAGGGAACGCAATACGAGCAGTACTTC.

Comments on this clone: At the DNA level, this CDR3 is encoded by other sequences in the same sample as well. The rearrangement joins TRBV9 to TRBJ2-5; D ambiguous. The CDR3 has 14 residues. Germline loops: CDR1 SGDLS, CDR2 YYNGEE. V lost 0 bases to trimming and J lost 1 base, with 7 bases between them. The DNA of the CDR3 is TGTGCCAGCAGCGTAGGGGGTTCCCAAGAGACCCAGTACTTC. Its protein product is CASSVGGSQETQYF.

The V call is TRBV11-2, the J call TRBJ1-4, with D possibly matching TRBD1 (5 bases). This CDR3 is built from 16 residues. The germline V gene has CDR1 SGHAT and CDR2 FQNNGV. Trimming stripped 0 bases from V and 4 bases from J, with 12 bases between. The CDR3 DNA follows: TGTGCCAGCAGCTTAGATGGGGCGAATAGTAATGAAAAACTGTTTTTT. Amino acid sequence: CASSLDGANSNEKLFF.

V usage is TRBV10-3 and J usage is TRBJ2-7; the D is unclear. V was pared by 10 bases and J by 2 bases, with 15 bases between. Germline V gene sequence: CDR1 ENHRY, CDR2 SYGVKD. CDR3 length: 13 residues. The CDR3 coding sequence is TGTGCCACTCATACCGGCGCCCCCTACGAGCAGTACTTC. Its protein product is CATHTGAPYEQYF.

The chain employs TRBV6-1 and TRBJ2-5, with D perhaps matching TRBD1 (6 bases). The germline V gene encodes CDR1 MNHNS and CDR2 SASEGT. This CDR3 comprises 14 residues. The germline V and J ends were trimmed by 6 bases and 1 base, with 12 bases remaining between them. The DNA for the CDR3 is TGTGCCAGCAGACGGACAGAGAGCCAAGAGACCCAGTACTTC. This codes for CASRRTESQETQYF.

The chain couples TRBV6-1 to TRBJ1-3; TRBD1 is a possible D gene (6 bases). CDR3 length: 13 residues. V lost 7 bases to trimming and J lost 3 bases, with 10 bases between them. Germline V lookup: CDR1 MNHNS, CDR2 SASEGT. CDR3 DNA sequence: TGTGCCAGCACTTGGGACATTGGAAACACCATATATTTT. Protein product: CASTWDIGNTIYF.

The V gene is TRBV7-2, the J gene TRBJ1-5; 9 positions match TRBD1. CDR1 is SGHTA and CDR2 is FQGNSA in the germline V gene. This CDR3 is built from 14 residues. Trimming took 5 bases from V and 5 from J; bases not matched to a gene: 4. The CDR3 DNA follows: TGTGCCAGCAGCACGGGACAGGGCGATCAGCCCCAGCATTTT. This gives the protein CASSTGQGDQPQHF.

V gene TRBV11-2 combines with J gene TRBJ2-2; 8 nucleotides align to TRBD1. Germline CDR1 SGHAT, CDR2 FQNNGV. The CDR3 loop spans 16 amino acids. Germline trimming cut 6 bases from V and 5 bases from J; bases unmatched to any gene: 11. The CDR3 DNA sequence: TGTGCCAGCAGAACACCGGGACAGGTTCAAACCGGGGAGCTGTTTTTT. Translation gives CASRTPGQVQTGELFF. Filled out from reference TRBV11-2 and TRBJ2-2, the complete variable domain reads EAGVAQSPRYKIIEKRQSVAFWCNPISGHATLYWYQQILGQGPKLLIQFQNNGVVDDSQLPKDRFSAERLKGVDSTLKIQPAKLEDSAVYLCASRTPGQVQTGELFFGEGSRLTVL.

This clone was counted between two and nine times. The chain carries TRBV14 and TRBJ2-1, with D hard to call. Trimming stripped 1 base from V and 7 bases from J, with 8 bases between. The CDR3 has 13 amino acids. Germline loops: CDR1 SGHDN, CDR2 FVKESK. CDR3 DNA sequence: TGTGCCAGCAGCCAAGTCATGGATAATGAGCAGTTCTTC. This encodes CASSQVMDNEQFF.

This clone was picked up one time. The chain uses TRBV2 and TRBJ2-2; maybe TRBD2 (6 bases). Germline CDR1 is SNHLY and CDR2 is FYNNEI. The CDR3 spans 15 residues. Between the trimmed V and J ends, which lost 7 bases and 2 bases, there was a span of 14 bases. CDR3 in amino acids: CASMAGNGNTGELFF. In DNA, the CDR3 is TGTGCCAGCATGGCGGGGAACGGTAACACCGGGGAGCTGTTTTTT.

The CDR3 DNA is TGTGCCAGCAGCATTAAAGACTGGACAGGTAAGATCAAAAACATTCAGTACTTC. Its translation is CASSIKDWTGKIKNIQYF. The chain has TRBV7-3 and TRBJ2-4; 7 nucleotides agree with TRBD1. Germline V CDR1 and CDR2: SGHTA, FQGTGA. After removal of 5 bases from V and 3 bases from J, the junction contained 16 bases not matched to a gene. This CDR3 has 18 amino acids. Full variable domain (remainder filled in from reference TRBV7-3 and TRBJ2-4): GAGVSQTPSNKVTEKGKYVELRCDPISGHTALYWYRQSLGQGPEFLIYFQGTGAADDSGLPNDRFFAVRPEGSVSTLKIQRTERGDSAVYLCASSIKDWTGKIKNIQYFGAGTRLSVL.

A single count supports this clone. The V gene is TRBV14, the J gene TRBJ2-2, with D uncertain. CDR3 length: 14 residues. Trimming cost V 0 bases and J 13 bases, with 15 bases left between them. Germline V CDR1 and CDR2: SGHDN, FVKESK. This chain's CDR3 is CASSQDGRLGRLFF. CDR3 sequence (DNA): TGTGCCAGCAGCCAAGACGGACGGTTGGGTCGGCTGTTTTTT.

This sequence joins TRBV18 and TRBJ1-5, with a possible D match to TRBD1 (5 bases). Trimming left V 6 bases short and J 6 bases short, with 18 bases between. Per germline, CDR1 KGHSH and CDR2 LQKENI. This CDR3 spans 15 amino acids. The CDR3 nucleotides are TGTGCCAGCTCCCCCGACAGCAATAGGGGTCAGCCCCAGCATTTT. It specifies CASSPDSNRGQPQHF.